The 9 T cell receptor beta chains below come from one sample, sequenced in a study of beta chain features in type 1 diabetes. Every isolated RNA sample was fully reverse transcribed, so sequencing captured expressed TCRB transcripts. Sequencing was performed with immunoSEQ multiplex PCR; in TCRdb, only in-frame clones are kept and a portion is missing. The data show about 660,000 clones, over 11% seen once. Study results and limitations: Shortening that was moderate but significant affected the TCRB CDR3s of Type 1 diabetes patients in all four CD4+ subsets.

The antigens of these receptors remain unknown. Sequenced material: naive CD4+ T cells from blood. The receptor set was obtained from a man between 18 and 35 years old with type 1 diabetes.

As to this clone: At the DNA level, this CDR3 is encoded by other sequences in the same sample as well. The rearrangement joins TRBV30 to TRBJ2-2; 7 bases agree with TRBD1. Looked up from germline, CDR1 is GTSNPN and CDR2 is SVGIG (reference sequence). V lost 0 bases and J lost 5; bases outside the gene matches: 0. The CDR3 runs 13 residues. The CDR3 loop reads CAWSVRGTGELFF. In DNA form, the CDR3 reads TGTGCCTGGAGTGTCAGGGGGACCGGGGAGCTGTTTTTT.

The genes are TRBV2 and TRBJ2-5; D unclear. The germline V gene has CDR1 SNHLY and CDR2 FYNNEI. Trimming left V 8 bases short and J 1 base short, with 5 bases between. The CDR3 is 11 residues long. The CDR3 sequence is CASALQETQYF. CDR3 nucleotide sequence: TGTGCCAGCGCTCTCCAAGAGACCCAGTACTTC.

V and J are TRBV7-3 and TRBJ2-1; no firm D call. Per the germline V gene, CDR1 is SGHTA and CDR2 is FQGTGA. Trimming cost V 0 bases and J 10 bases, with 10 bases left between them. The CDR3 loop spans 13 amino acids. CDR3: CASSLTGLDEQFF. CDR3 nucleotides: TGTGCCAGCAGCTTAACGGGGTTAGACGAGCAGTTCTTC.

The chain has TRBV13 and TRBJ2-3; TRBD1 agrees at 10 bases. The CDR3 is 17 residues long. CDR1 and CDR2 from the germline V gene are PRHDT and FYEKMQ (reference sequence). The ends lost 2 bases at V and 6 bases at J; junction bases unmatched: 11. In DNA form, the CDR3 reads TGTGCCAGCAGCTTAAGGACAGGGGGTCTACGGGTTGATACGCAGTATTTT. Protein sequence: CASSLRTGGLRVDTQYF.

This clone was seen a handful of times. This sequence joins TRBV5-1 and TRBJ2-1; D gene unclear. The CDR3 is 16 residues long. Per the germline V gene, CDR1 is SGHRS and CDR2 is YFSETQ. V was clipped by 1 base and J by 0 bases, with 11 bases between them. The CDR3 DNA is TGCGCCAGCAGCTTGACGGCAGCGAGCTCCTACAATGAGCAGTTCTTC. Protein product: CASSLTAASSYNEQFF.

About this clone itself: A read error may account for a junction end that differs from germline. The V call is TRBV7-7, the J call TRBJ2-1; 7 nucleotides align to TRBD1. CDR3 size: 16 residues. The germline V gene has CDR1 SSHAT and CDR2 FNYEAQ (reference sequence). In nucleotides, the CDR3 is TGTGCTAGCAGCCCAGGACAGGCCAGGGGGACAAATGAGCAGTTCTTC. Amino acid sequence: CASSPGQARGTNEQFF.

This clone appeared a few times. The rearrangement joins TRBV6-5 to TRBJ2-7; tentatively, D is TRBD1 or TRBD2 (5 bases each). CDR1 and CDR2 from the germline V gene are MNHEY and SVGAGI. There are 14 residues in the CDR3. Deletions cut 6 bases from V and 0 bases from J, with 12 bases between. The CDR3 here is CASSHRDHSYEQYF. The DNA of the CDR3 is TGTGCCAGCAGCCACCGGGACCACTCCTACGAGCAGTACTTC.

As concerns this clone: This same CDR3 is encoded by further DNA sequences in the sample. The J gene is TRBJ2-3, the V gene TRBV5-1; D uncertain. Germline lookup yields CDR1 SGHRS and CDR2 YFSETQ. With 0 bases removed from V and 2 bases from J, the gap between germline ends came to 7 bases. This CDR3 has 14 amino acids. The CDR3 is CASSLASSTDTQYF. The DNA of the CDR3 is TGCGCCAGCAGCTTGGCCTCCTCCACAGATACGCAGTATTTT.

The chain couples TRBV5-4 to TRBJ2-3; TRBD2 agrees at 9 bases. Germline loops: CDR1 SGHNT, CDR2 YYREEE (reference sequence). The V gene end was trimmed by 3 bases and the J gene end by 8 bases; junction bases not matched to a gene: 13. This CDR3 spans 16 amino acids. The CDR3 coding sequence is TGTGCCAGCAGCTCCTTAGCGGGGGCCACCCTGGGTACGCAGTATTTT. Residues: CASSSLAGATLGTQYF. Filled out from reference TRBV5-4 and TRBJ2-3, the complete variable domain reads ETGVTQSPTHLIKTRGQQVTLRCSSQSGHNTVSWYQQALGQGPQFIFQYYREEENGRGNFPPRFSGLQFPNYSSELNVNALELDDSALYLCASSSLAGATLGTQYFGPGTRLTVL.